These 3 T cell receptor beta chains share one sample of origin, sequenced in a study of blood T cell repertoires in COVID-19 (dated by TCRdb to 2019 to 2021). The library relied on the immunoSEQ multiplex PCR assay. Held by TCRdb, this immuneACCESS table contains in-frame sequences only and omits some clones. Under half of the omission traces to an unresolved V gene where checked; the cause of the rest is unknown. For this sample the table gives approximately 200,000 clones, of which less than 90% were detected only once. The leading ten clones occupy roughly a tenth of the sample. Material: peripheral blood. Receptor source: a woman older than 75 with COVID-19, enrolled during active disease.

The CDR3 DNA follows: TGCGCCAGTGGACAGGGGGAAGGCTATGGCTACACCTTC. This encodes CASGQGEGYGYTF. This rearrangement joins TRBV5-1 to TRBJ1-2, with 10 bases identical to TRBD1. Germline loops: CDR1 SGHRS, CDR2 YFSETQ. The CDR3 has 13 amino acids. The junction had 5 bases not matched to a gene; V was cut back by 8 bases and J by 4 bases.

The CDR3 region is CASSPDRGQAFF. In nucleotides, the CDR3 is TGTGCCAGCTCACCGGACAGGGGGCAAGCTTTCTTT. The V and J genes are TRBV18 and TRBJ1-1; 11 positions agree with TRBD1. The CDR3 has 12 residues. Trimming cost V 3 bases and J 9 bases; bases outside gene matches: 0. Germline V gene lookup returns CDR1 KGHSH and CDR2 LQKENI.

The chain couples TRBV6-1 to TRBJ1-1; the D is unclear. This CDR3 is built from 15 residues. V was pared by 2 bases and J by 0 bases, with 10 bases between. CDR1 is MNHNS, CDR2 SASEGT, per germline. CDR3 in amino acids: CASSEPGSMNTEAFF. The CDR3 DNA reads as TGTGCCAGCAGTGAACCGGGATCGATGAACACTGAAGCTTTCTTT.